The 10 T cell receptor beta chains reported below all come from one sample, sequenced in a study of blood T cell repertoires in COVID-19. The protocol was immunoSEQ multiplex PCR, while the TCRdb copy is restricted to in-frame clones and leaves out a portion. The sample lists nearly 35,000 clones, around 87% occurring once. The specimen was peripheral blood. These receptor sequences come from a man between 65 and 85 years old with acute or convalescent COVID-19.

This clone was found once. The CDR3 region is CASSLAAGGSNQPQHF. As DNA, the CDR3 is TGTGCCAGCAGCTTAGCGGCTGGGGGGAGCAATCAGCCCCAGCATTTT. V and J are TRBV7-2 and TRBJ1-5, with a weak D call TRBD1 (5 bases). V shed 0 bases and J shed 1 base, with 10 bases lying between them. Germline values: CDR1 SGHTA, CDR2 FQGNSA. This CDR3 comprises 16 residues.

In DNA, the CDR3 is TGTGCCAGCAGGGGGTGGGGCAGGGAGGTTGGCTACACCTTC. Amino acids: CASRGWGREVGYTF. The chain couples TRBV11-2 to TRBJ1-2; D may be TRBD1 (5 bases). The V gene's germline CDR1 is SGHAT and CDR2 FQNNGV. The CDR3 extends over 14 amino acids. V gave up 6 bases and J gave up 7 bases, with 18 bases separating them. Drawing the rest from reference TRBV11-2 and TRBJ1-2, the complete variable domain is EAGVAQSPRYKIIEKRQSVAFWCNPISGHATLYWYQQILGQGPKLLIQFQNNGVVDDSQLPKDRFSAERLKGVDSTLKIQPAKLEDSAVYLCASRGWGREVGYTFGSGTRLTVV.

V is TRBV25-1 and J is TRBJ2-5, with 8 positions matching TRBD2. Germline V gives CDR1 MGHDK, CDR2 SYGVNS. J lost 5 bases, V lost 2 bases, and 10 bases had no gene match. The CDR3 has 16 amino acids. The CDR3 region has the DNA TGTGCCAGCAGTGAAATAGGGACTAGTTGGGCCGAGACCCAGTACTTC. Protein product: CASSEIGTSWAETQYF.

The rearrangement links TRBV7-9 to TRBJ1-1; a weak D match, TRBD1 (5 bases). The CDR3 is made up of 13 amino acids. The V gene lost 7 bases and the J gene lost 3 bases, with 12 bases spanning the gap. Germline loops: CDR1 SEHNR, CDR2 FQNEAQ (reference sequence). DNA for the CDR3: TGTGCCAGCAAGTGGGGGGTGGACACTGAAGCTTTCTTT. Its protein is CASKWGVDTEAFF.

The rearrangement joins TRBV5-4 to TRBJ2-5, with unresolved D. Germline assignment: CDR1 SGHNT and CDR2 YYREEE (reference sequence). V lost 5 bases to trimming and J lost 1 base, with 9 bases between them. This CDR3 contains 13 residues. CDR3 sequence reads: CASSSRFQETQYF. The DNA for the CDR3 is TGTGCCAGCAGTTCCAGGTTCCAAGAGACCCAGTACTTC.

The chain is built from TRBV6-5 and TRBJ2-5, with D perhaps TRBD2 (6 bases). The length of the CDR3 is 13 residues. Trimming shortened V by 5 bases and J by 4 bases, and 11 bases separated the two germline ends. The V gene's germline CDR1 is MNHEY and CDR2 SVGAGI. CDR3: CASSRLGRETQYF. CDR3 nucleotide sequence: TGTGCCAGCAGTCGACTAGGTCGAGAGACCCAGTACTTC.

The J gene is TRBJ2-1, the V gene TRBV12-5; TRBD1 aligns across 8 bases. With V trimmed by 6 bases and J by 6 bases, 7 bases remained unmatched. CDR1 and CDR2 (germline): LGHNT, FRNRAP. The CDR3 is made up of 14 amino acids. The CDR3 here is CASGKDRVSNEQFF. The CDR3 coding sequence is TGTGCTAGTGGGAAGGACAGGGTTTCCAATGAGCAGTTCTTC.

This chain links TRBV18 with TRBJ1-5, with 8 nucleotides matching TRBD1. V lost 5 bases and J lost 6; bases outside the gene matches: 6. CDR3 size: 14 residues. The germline V gene encodes CDR1 KGHSH and CDR2 LQKENI. CDR3 in DNA: TGTGCCAGCTCATCTGACAGGGGCGGTCAGCCCCAGCATTTT. Its protein is CASSSDRGGQPQHF.

This chain links TRBV30 with TRBJ1-1; 7 positions match TRBD1. J gave up 5 bases and V 3 bases, and 6 bases lay outside the gene matches. CDR1 is GTSNPN and CDR2 is SVGIG in the germline V gene (reference sequence). The CDR3 covers 13 residues. The chain's CDR3 is CAWRGGRGTEAFF. The CDR3 nucleotides are TGTGCCTGGAGAGGGGGCCGGGGAACTGAAGCTTTCTTT.

The chain has TRBV27 and TRBJ1-1, with unresolved D. The V gene's germline CDR1 is MNHEY and CDR2 SMNVEV (reference sequence). Trimming removed 0 bases at V and 7 bases at J, with 12 bases between. The CDR3 has 14 amino acids. The CDR3 loop is CASSLSSPSGEAFF. DNA of the CDR3: TGTGCCAGCAGTTTATCGTCCCCCTCGGGTGAAGCTTTCTTT.